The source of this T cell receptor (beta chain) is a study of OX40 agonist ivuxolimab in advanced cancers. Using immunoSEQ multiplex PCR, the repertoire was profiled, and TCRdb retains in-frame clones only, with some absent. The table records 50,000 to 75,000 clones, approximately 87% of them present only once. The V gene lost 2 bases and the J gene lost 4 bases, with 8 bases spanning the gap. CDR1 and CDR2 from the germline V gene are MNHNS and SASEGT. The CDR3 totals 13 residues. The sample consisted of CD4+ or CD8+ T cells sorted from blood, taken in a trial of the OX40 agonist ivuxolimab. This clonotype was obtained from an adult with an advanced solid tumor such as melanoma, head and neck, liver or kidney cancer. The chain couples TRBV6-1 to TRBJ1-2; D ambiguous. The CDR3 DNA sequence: TGTGCCAGCAGTGAACAAAGCCTCTATGGCTACACCTTC. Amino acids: CASSEQSLYGYTF.